Following are 27 T cell receptor beta chains from one sample sequenced in a study of synovial regulatory T cells in juvenile arthritis. Some clones are missing from TCRdb's copy, which holds only in-frame ones; the method was immunoSEQ multiplex PCR. The sample holds 6,000 or so clones. The sequenced sample consisted of Treg cells from blood. Noted subset: remaining (HLA-DR-negative) circulating blood Treg cells. The receptors shown here come from a donor between 2 and 29 years old with juvenile idiopathic arthritis.

This rearrangement joins TRBV15 to TRBJ2-1. Germline V gene sequence: CDR1 LNHNV, CDR2 YYDKDF (reference sequence). The CDR3 is 17 amino acids. The protein alone is recorded here. CDR3 sequence reads: CATSRDRGAPFYNEQFF.

The chain is built from TRBV18 and TRBJ2-7; TCRdb designates TRBD2, a call that cannot be tested without DNA. Germline CDR1 KGHSH, CDR2 LQKENI. This CDR3 is built from 14 residues. The record lacks a DNA sequence. The CDR3 spells CASSKTSVRYEQYF.

The chain's CDR3 is CASRDRGTAAVTEAFF. V usage is TRBV2 and J usage is TRBJ1-1; without DNA, the TCRdb call of TRBD1 cannot be checked. CDR1 SNHLY and CDR2 FYNNEI come from the germline V gene. This CDR3 has 16 amino acids. DNA was not recorded.

The chain links TRBV11-2 to TRBJ1-6; TCRdb's D call of TRBD1 is untestable without DNA. The CDR3 loop spans 15 amino acids. There is no recorded DNA. The germline gives CDR1 SGHAT, CDR2 FQNNGV. CDR3 residues: CASSLVKGERSPLHF.

V and J are TRBV7-9 and TRBJ2-1; TCRdb's D call of TRBD1 is untestable without DNA. The CDR3 extends over 14 amino acids. The record lacks a DNA sequence. Germline V gene sequence: CDR1 SEHNR, CDR2 FQNEAQ (reference sequence). CDR3 protein: CASSLGDRGGEQFF.

The chain has TRBV10-3 and TRBJ1-2; TCRdb proposes TRBD1, but this gene call is untestable without DNA. CDR1 ENHRY and CDR2 SYGVKD come from the germline V gene. This CDR3 contains 15 residues. No DNA sequence is on record. The CDR3 loop reads CAISRGQGVFYGYTF.

The chain recombines TRBV18 with TRBJ2-2; TCRdb's D call of TRBD2 is untestable without DNA. The CDR3 runs to 16 residues. No coding sequence is recorded. Germline V gene sequence: CDR1 KGHSH, CDR2 LQKENI. CDR3 loop: CASSYIAGADTGELFF.

This chain connects TRBV28 to TRBJ2-5; TCRdb lists TRBD1, though no DNA is available to test this call. The length of the CDR3 is 12 residues. The coding DNA is unavailable. Germline lookup yields CDR1 MDHEN and CDR2 SYDVKM. CDR3 residues: CASSPTQETQYF.

The genes are TRBV4-3 and TRBJ2-7. The CDR3 contains 17 residues. Only the protein sequence is given. The germline V gene has CDR1 LGHNA and CDR2 YSLEER. CDR3 amino acids: CASSQVFPPGSFYEQYF.

The rearrangement uses TRBV28 and TRBJ2-1. The CDR3 has 14 amino acids. No coding sequence is recorded. Germline CDR1 and CDR2: MDHEN and SYDVKM. CDR3 amino acids: CASKRSGSVNEQFF.

V and J are TRBV19 and TRBJ2-1; TCRdb outputs TRBD2, but without DNA this stays unchecked. This CDR3 has 15 residues. The DNA is unrecorded. The germline gives CDR1 LNHDA, CDR2 SQIVND (reference sequence). This chain's CDR3 is CASSSGGIPFNEQFF.

The chain is built from TRBV10-3 and TRBJ1-1. The CDR3 contains 10 residues. DNA was not recorded. The germline V gene encodes CDR1 ENHRY and CDR2 SYGVKD. The CDR3 sequence is CASGDTEAFF.

The chain employs TRBV7-9 and TRBJ1-2; lacking DNA, the TRBD1 call made by TCRdb goes unchecked. The length of the CDR3 is 12 residues. No DNA accompanies this entry. Germline V lookup: CDR1 SEHNR, CDR2 FQNEAQ (reference sequence). The CDR3 is CASSFLGASGTF.

The rearrangement links TRBV29-1 to TRBJ2-1; TCRdb selects TRBD2, and the lack of DNA leaves this call unchecked. CDR1 is SQVTM, CDR2 ANQGSEA, per germline. The CDR3 contains 16 residues. No coding sequence is recorded. Here the CDR3 reads CSVGALAGGRDNEQFF.

The CDR3 spells CASSYGPTSRKAFF. The rearrangement joins TRBV6-5 to TRBJ1-1. In germline, CDR1 is MNHEY, CDR2 SVGAGI. The CDR3 has 14 amino acids. Only the protein is available.

The J gene is TRBJ2-4, the V gene TRBV19; without DNA, the TCRdb call of TRBD1 cannot be checked. CDR3 length: 13 amino acids. No DNA appears here. Germline-derived CDR1 and CDR2 are LNHDA and SQIVND (reference sequence). The CDR3 reads CASRDKGKNIQYF.

This chain links TRBV9 with TRBJ1-5; as DNA is missing, the TRBD1 call by TCRdb cannot be tested. CDR1 and CDR2 (germline): SGDLS, YYNGEE. This CDR3 has 15 residues. No DNA appears here. The CDR3 region is CASSAGDSYNQPQHF.

Judged by frequency, this clone is medium-sized. This chain uses TRBV6-1 with TRBJ1-5; no DNA is available, so the TRBD1 call from TCRdb remains unchecked. CDR1 MNHNS and CDR2 SASEGT come from the germline V gene. The CDR3 is 13 amino acids. The DNA sequence is not available. The CDR3 spells CASSDEWAQPQHF.

The chain is built from TRBV4-2 and TRBJ1-2. Germline V gene sequence: CDR1 LGHNA, CDR2 YNFKEQ. The CDR3 has 14 amino acids. No DNA is recorded. CDR3 in amino acids: CASSRETGGYGYTF.

The V gene is TRBV7-2, the J gene TRBJ2-1; the D call from TCRdb, TRBD2, cannot be confirmed without DNA. The V gene's germline CDR1 is SGHTA and CDR2 FQGNSA. The CDR3 contains 15 residues. This entry has no DNA. The CDR3: CASSSTSSSYNEQFF.

CDR3 amino acids: CASSHRARAWEQFF. The rearrangement uses TRBV28 and TRBJ2-1; TCRdb selects TRBD2, and the lack of DNA leaves this call unchecked. CDR3 length: 14 amino acids. Only the protein is available. Germline V gives CDR1 MDHEN, CDR2 SYDVKM.

This sequence joins TRBV28 and TRBJ1-2; checking the TCRdb D call of TRBD1 is not possible without DNA. This CDR3 contains 15 residues. DNA was not recorded. CDR1 is MDHEN and CDR2 is SYDVKM in the germline V gene. The CDR3 loop reads CASRDRGLSNYGYTF.

The genes are TRBV27 and TRBJ2-2; as DNA is missing, the TRBD2 call by TCRdb cannot be tested. Germline V CDR1 and CDR2: MNHEY, SMNVEV (reference sequence). The CDR3 is 13 residues long. Only the protein is available. CDR3 sequence reads: CASSLSRTGELFF.

This chain uses TRBV7-6 with TRBJ2-1; checking the TCRdb D call of TRBD2 is not possible without DNA. CDR3 size: 17 residues. The protein alone is recorded here. The V gene's germline CDR1 is SGHVS and CDR2 FNYEAQ. CDR3 region: CASSLILYGNSYNEQFF.

The chain has TRBV28 and TRBJ1-3. Germline V gene sequence: CDR1 MDHEN, CDR2 SYDVKM. This CDR3 has 13 amino acids. No nucleotide data were recorded. This CDR3 is CASRDPPNKVDYF.

The chain uses TRBV27 and TRBJ2-1; the D call of TRBD1 rests on TCRdb alone, since no DNA is present to check it. The CDR3 length is 22 residues. No DNA has been recorded. Looked up from germline, CDR1 is MNHEY and CDR2 is SMNVEV (reference sequence). CDR3 amino acids: CASSLYPRAGQGATWSYNEQFF.

The chain couples TRBV18 to TRBJ2-7. Germline CDR1 KGHSH, CDR2 LQKENI. The CDR3 has 11 residues. No DNA appears here. The CDR3 spells CASSPDVEQYF.